The source of this T cell receptor beta chain is a study of blood T cell repertoires in COVID-19. The CDR3 consists of 15 residues. V lost 3 bases, J lost 5 bases, and 7 bases stayed unmatched. Germline CDR1 reads KGHDR; CDR2 reads SFDVKD. As originally analysed: Using reference gene primer amplification, nucleated cell counts were estimated. Only in-frame clones appear in the TCRdb table, and some are missing; sequencing was by immunoSEQ multiplex PCR. V, J and clone size are taken as reported in that table, and D and trimming were inferred from the DNA itself. In the table there are some 70,000 clones, approximately 80% of which are singletons.

The rearrangement joins TRBV24-1 to TRBJ1-2; 8 nucleotides line up with TRBD1. The sequenced material came from peripheral blood. The sequence was collected from a middle-aged man with COVID-19, enrolled during active disease. CDR3 nucleotide sequence: TGTGCCACCAGTGATCCCGCTGGACAGGGATATGGCTACACCTTC. This translates into CATSDPAGQGYGYTF.